This T cell receptor (beta chain) comes out of a study of blood T cell repertoires in COVID-19. Study background: COVID-19 samples collected from the United States, Italy and Spain covered acute and convalescent phases.

Source study methods: How many nucleated cells were present was estimated from reference gene primer amplification. TCRdb keeps only in-frame clones here, not all; method: immunoSEQ multiplex PCR. That table supplies the V and J calls and clone size; D and trimming were determined from the DNA. Of more than 250,000 clones detected, 85% to 90% appear once; the ten largest clones hold 8.5% to 12%. Germline lookup yields CDR1 KGHSH and CDR2 LQKENI. The junction had 9 bases not matched to a gene; V was cut back by 0 bases and J by 0 bases. The CDR3 has 18 residues. V and J are TRBV18 and TRBJ1-2, with 8 bases identical to TRBD1. The sequenced sample was PBMCs or T cells enriched from blood (not recorded which). The receptor was derived from a woman aged 18-29 years who had recovered from COVID-19. The CDR3, as DNA: TGTGCCAGCTCACCACCGGTGGGGACAGGCTTAGCTAACTATGGCTACACCTTC. Its translation is CASSPPVGTGLANYGYTF.